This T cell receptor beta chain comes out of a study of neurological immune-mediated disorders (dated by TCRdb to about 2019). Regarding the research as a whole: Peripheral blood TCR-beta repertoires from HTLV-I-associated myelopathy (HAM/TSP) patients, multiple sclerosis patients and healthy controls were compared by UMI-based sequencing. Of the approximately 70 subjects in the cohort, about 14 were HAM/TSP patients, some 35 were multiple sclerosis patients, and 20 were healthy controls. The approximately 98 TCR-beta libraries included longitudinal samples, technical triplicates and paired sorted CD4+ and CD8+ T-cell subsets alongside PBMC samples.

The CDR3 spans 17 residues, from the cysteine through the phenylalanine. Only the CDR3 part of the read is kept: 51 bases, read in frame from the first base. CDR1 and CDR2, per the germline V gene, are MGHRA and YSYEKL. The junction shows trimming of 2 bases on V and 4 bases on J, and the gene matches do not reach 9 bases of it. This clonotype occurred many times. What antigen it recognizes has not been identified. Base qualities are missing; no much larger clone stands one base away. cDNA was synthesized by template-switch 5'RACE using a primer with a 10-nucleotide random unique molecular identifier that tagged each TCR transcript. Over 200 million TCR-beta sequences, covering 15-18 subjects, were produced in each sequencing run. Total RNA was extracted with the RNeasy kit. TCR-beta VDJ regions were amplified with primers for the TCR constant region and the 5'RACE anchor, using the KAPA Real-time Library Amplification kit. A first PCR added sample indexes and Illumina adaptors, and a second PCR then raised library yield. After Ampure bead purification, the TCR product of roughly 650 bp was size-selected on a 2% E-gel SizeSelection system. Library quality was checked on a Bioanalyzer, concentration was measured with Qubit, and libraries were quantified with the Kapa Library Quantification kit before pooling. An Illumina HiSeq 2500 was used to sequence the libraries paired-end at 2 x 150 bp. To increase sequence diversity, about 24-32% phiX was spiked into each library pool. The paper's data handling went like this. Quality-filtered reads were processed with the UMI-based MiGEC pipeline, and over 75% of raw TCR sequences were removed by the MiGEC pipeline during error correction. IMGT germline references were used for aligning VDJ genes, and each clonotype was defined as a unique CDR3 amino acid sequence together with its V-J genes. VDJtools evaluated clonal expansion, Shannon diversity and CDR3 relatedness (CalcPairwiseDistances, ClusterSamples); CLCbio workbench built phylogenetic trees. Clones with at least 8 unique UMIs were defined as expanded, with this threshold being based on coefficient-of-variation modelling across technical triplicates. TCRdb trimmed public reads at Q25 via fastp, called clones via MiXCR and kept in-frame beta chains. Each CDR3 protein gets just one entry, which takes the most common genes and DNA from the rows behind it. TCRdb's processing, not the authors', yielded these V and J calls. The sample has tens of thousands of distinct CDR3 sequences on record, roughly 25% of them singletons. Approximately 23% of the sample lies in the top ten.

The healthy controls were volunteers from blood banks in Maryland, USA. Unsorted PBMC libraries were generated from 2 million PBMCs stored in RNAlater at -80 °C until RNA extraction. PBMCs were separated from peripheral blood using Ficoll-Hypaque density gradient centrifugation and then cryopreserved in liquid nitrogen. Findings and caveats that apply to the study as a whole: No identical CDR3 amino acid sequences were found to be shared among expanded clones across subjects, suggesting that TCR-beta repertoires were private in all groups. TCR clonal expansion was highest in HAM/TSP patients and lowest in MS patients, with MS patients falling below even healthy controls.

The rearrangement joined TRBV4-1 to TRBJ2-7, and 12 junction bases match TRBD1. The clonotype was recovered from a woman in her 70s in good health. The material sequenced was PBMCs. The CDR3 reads CASSQWGGTGGWYEQYF. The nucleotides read TGCGCCAGCAGCCAATGGGGTGGGACAGGGGGCTGGTACGAGCAGTACTTC.